This passage covers 32 T cell receptor beta chains from one sample sequenced in a study of T cell responses to AZD1222 COVID-19 vaccine. Method: immunoSEQ multiplex PCR; TCRdb's copy keeps in-frame clones and lacks some. The top ten clones hold under 2% of a sample with more than 120,000 clones, roughly 90% of them seen once. The input for sequencing was peripheral blood, taken 28 days after the second AZD1222 dose. Receptors were obtained from an adult who received the AZD1222 COVID-19 vaccine.

This rearrangement joins TRBV6-5 to TRBJ2-7; D is possibly TRBD1 (6 bases). This CDR3 comprises 15 residues. The V end lost 6 bases, the J end lost 3 bases, and 18 bases lay between the germline ends. Germline V gene sequence: CDR1 MNHEY, CDR2 SVGAGI. Here the CDR3 DNA reads TGTGCCAGCAGAAGTCAGGGGATGGGATACTACGAGCAGTACTTC. Protein: CASRSQGMGYYEQYF.

This clone came up a few times. The gene calls are TRBV10-1 and TRBJ2-7; 10 bases match TRBD1. The V gene end was trimmed by 3 bases and the J gene end by 6 bases; junction bases not matched to a gene: 8. Germline V gene sequence: CDR1 WNHNN, CDR2 SYGVQD (reference sequence). There are 15 residues in the CDR3. CDR3 residues: CASSELRTGGTEQYF. The CDR3 DNA is TGCGCCAGCAGTGAACTGAGGACAGGGGGAACCGAGCAGTACTTC.

The rearrangement uses TRBV5-6 and TRBJ1-5; D remains unclear. Germline CDR1 and CDR2: SGHDT and YYEEEE. CDR3 length equals 15 residues. V was pared by 4 bases and J by 6 bases, with 17 bases between. The chain's CDR3 is CASSLGLTRSQPQHF. For the CDR3, the DNA is TGTGCCAGCAGCCTCGGGCTGACTCGGTCTCAGCCCCAGCATTTT.

This chain uses TRBV4-3 with TRBJ2-7; 7 bases line up with TRBD1. Germline V gives CDR1 LGHNA, CDR2 YSLEER. The CDR3 totals 14 residues. The trim removed 2 bases at V and 7 bases at J, leaving 8 bases unmatched. CDR3 nucleotide sequence: TGCGCCAGCAGCCAAATAGGGGGCTTGAGTGAGCAGTACTTC. Its translation: CASSQIGGLSEQYF.

The chain joins TRBV6-5 to TRBJ2-7, with TRBD2 as a possible D gene (5 bases). Germline loops: CDR1 MNHEY, CDR2 SVGAGI. The CDR3 contains 13 residues. The V end was cut by 3 bases, the J end by 7 bases, with 13 bases between. CDR3 nucleotides: TGTGCCAGCAGTTATTCCGGGGTGAGGGAGCAGTACGTC. It codes for CASSYSGVREQYV.

The chain joins TRBV2 to TRBJ2-4, with D possibly matching TRBD1 (6 bases). Per germline, CDR1 SNHLY and CDR2 FYNNEI. CDR3 length: 14 amino acids. V shed 5 bases and J shed 4 bases, with 12 bases lying between them. The CDR3 reads CASSPPGQKNIQYF. The CDR3 DNA follows: TGTGCCAGCAGTCCGCCGGGACAAAAAAACATTCAGTACTTC.

This clone has just a few counts. V usage is TRBV3-1 (or the pseudogene TRBV3-2) and J usage is TRBJ1-5; TRBD1 is a possible D gene (5 bases). CDR3 size: 14 residues. Germline V lookup: CDR1 LGHDT, CDR2 YNNKEL (reference sequence). The ends were cut back, 1 base at V and 9 bases at J, with 13 bases in the middle. The chain's CDR3 is CASSQGQTGRPQHF. CDR3 DNA: TGTGCCAGCAGCCAAGGACAGACCGGTAGGCCCCAGCATTTT.

J is TRBJ1-1 and V is TRBV11-2; D is perhaps TRBD1 (6 bases). CDR3 size: 16 residues. Per the germline V gene, CDR1 is SGHAT and CDR2 is FQNNGV. V dropped 0 bases and J dropped 6 bases, with 17 bases sitting between them. The CDR3 spells CASSLDLSGAVAEAFF. The CDR3 region has the DNA TGTGCCAGCAGCTTAGATCTGTCAGGGGCGGTGGCTGAAGCTTTCTTT.

The chain recombines TRBV6-5 with TRBJ1-6; the D is unclear. The germline V gene encodes CDR1 MNHEY and CDR2 SVGAGI. Trimming cost V 4 bases and J 7 bases, with 14 bases left between them. The CDR3 sequence is 15 residues long. CDR3 loop: CASSLVGLANSPLHF. In DNA form, the CDR3 reads TGTGCCAGCAGTTTAGTGGGTCTTGCGAATTCACCCCTCCACTTT.

The chain joins TRBV4-1 to TRBJ2-2; 11 nucleotides line up with TRBD1. Germline V gene sequence: CDR1 MGHRA, CDR2 YSYEKL. J gave up 6 bases and V 10 bases, and 10 bases lay outside the gene matches. This CDR3 has 15 residues. This chain's CDR3 is CATQLGGQGAGELFF. CDR3 bases: TGCGCCACCCAGCTAGGGGGACAGGGGGCCGGGGAGCTGTTTTTT.

This chain links TRBV5-1 with TRBJ1-1; 7 nucleotides agree with TRBD1. Germline V gene lookup returns CDR1 SGHRS and CDR2 YFSETQ. The length of the CDR3 is 15 residues. Trimming removed 4 bases from V and 3 bases from J; junction bases left unmatched: 9. CDR3 in DNA: TGCGCCAGCAGCCAACCGACAGGGATGCACACTGAAGCTTTCTTT. Amino acid sequence: CASSQPTGMHTEAFF.

V and J are TRBV7-6 and TRBJ1-1; D possibly corresponds to TRBD1 (6 bases). Between the trimmed V and J ends, which lost 3 bases and 9 bases, there was a span of 17 bases. CDR1 and CDR2 from the germline V gene are SGHVS and FNYEAQ. The CDR3 has 14 amino acids. This chain's CDR3 is CASSFAGAEGKAFF. CDR3 sequence (DNA): TGTGCCAGCAGCTTCGCAGGGGCTGAGGGGAAAGCTTTCTTT.

The chain has TRBV10-3 and TRBJ1-1, with D maybe TRBD1 (5 bases). Germline CDR1 is ENHRY and CDR2 is SYGVKD. V dropped 11 bases and J dropped 0 bases, with 19 bases sitting between them. This CDR3 is 15 amino acids long. The CDR3 nucleotides read TGTGCCGCGAACTACAAGGACACCTTGAACACTGAAGCTTTCTTT. It translates to CAANYKDTLNTEAFF.

The CDR3 sequence: CASSYGQANTGELFF. The CDR3 DNA reads as TGTGCCAGCAGTTACGGCCAAGCGAACACCGGGGAGCTGTTTTTT. The chain carries TRBV6-2 or TRBV6-3 and TRBJ2-2; no reliable D call. The CDR3 has 15 amino acids. The germline V gene encodes CDR1 MNHEY and CDR2 SVGEGT. V was clipped by 2 bases and J by 0 bases, with 7 bases between them.

The gene calls are TRBV2 and TRBJ2-7; TRBD1 matches at 7 bases. In germline, CDR1 is SNHLY, CDR2 FYNNEI. Germline trimming cut 6 bases from V and 0 bases from J; bases unmatched to any gene: 8. The CDR3 contains 15 residues. CDR3 protein: CASRYATGSSYEQYF. DNA of the CDR3: TGTGCCAGCAGGTACGCGACAGGGAGCTCCTACGAGCAGTACTTC.

The V and J genes are TRBV10-3 and TRBJ1-5, with TRBD1 matching over 8 bases. Germline V gene sequence: CDR1 ENHRY, CDR2 SYGVKD. CDR3 length: 14 residues. The ends lost 3 bases at V and 7 bases at J; junction bases unmatched: 5. This CDR3 is CAISDQGARQPQHF. CDR3 sequence (DNA): TGTGCCATCAGTGATCAGGGGGCCCGGCAGCCCCAGCATTTT.

The chain recombines TRBV11-2 with TRBJ2-5; either TRBD1 or TRBD2 may supply D (5 bases each). The germline CDR1 and CDR2 sequences are SGHAT and FQNNGV. Trimming pared 4 bases from V and 2 bases from J, leaving 14 bases between. The CDR3 is 15 residues long. The CDR3 spells CASSSRGGMQETQYF. CDR3 sequence (DNA): TGTGCCAGCAGCTCCCGGGGCGGTATGCAAGAGACCCAGTACTTC.

This sequence joins TRBV7-8 and TRBJ2-2, with 11 nucleotides matching TRBD2. Unmatched junction bases numbered 0, after V lost 5 bases and J lost 1 base. CDR1 SGHVS and CDR2 FQNEAQ come from the germline V gene. The CDR3 totals 15 residues. CDR3 sequence (DNA): TGTGCCAGCAGCACTAGCGGGGGGAACACCGGGGAGCTGTTTTTT. It specifies CASSTSGGNTGELFF.

V usage is TRBV27 and J usage is TRBJ2-7; D is uncertain. The length of the CDR3 is 13 residues. Trimming took off 5 bases at V and 3 bases at J, with 11 bases between the two ends. Per germline, CDR1 MNHEY and CDR2 SMNVEV (reference sequence). CDR3 amino acids: CASSHTGDYEQYF. In DNA, the CDR3 is TGTGCCAGCAGTCACACGGGTGACTACGAGCAGTACTTC.

As DNA, the CDR3 is TGTGCCAGCAGTTACTTACAGAAGGGTAACTATGGCTACACCTTC. Translating gives CASSYLQKGNYGYTF. This chain joins TRBV6-5 and TRBJ1-2; D call uncertain. V lost 1 base to trimming and J lost 1 base, with 10 bases between them. Per the germline V gene, CDR1 is MNHEY and CDR2 is SVGAGI. CDR3 length: 15 residues.

This sequence joins TRBV4-2 and TRBJ2-1, with D possibly matching TRBD2 (6 bases). This CDR3 contains 16 residues. Per germline, CDR1 LGHNA and CDR2 YNFKEQ. Trimming took 5 bases from V and 5 from J, leaving 19 bases between them. CDR3 sequence (DNA): TGTGCCAGCAGCTCCCGGGACTTTAGTGGCAACAATGAGCAGTTCTTC. Its translation is CASSSRDFSGNNEQFF.

V and J are TRBV29-1 and TRBJ1-1; possible D gene TRBD1, 5 bases. The length of the CDR3 is 14 residues. Germline CDR1 and CDR2: SQVTM and ANQGSEA. The ends were cut back, 4 bases at V and 1 base at J, with 13 bases in the middle. The CDR3: CSVVLSRANTEAFF. The DNA of the CDR3 is TGCAGCGTTGTCTTAAGCAGGGCGAACACTGAAGCTTTCTTT.

The V gene is TRBV19, the J gene TRBJ2-7; TRBD2 matches at 11 bases. This CDR3 has 15 amino acids. V trimming: 7 bases; J trimming: 2 bases; junction bases outside the gene matches: 7. CDR1 is LNHDA, CDR2 SQIVND, per germline (reference sequence). CDR3 protein: CASNQGTSGAYEQYF. The CDR3 nucleotides are TGTGCCAGTAACCAGGGGACTAGCGGAGCCTACGAGCAGTACTTC. Filled out from reference TRBV19 and TRBJ2-7, the complete variable domain reads DGGITQSPKYLFRKEGQNVTLSCEQNLNHDAMYWYRQDPGQGLRLIYYSQIVNDFQKGDIAEGYSVSREKKESFPLTVTSAQKNPTAFYLCASNQGTSGAYEQYFGPGTRLTVT.

V gene TRBV7-2 combines with J gene TRBJ2-7; D remains unclear. CDR1 SGHTA and CDR2 FQGNSA come from the germline V gene. This CDR3 region has 14 residues. The V end lost 0 bases, the J end lost 2 bases, and 8 bases lay between the germline ends. CDR3: CASSLAHATYEQYF. The CDR3 nucleotides are TGTGCCAGCAGCTTAGCGCACGCAACCTACGAGCAGTACTTC.

The chain couples TRBV6-5 to TRBJ1-2, with D maybe TRBD1 (5 bases). Germline V gene lookup returns CDR1 MNHEY and CDR2 SVGAGI. Trimming pared 7 bases from V and 6 bases from J, leaving 9 bases between. CDR3 size: 11 residues. CDR3 amino acids: CASKQAHGYTF. The CDR3 nucleotides read TGTGCCAGCAAACAGGCGCATGGCTACACCTTC.

The J gene is TRBJ2-5, the V gene TRBV24-1; 10 bases map to TRBD1. The germline V gene has CDR1 KGHDR and CDR2 SFDVKD. After removal of 3 bases from V and 6 bases from J, the junction contained 6 bases not matched to a gene. The length of the CDR3 is 15 residues. CDR3 sequence reads: CATSDTGTGEQTQYF. The CDR3 region has the DNA TGTGCCACCAGTGATACCGGGACAGGGGAACAGACCCAGTACTTC.

The chain recombines TRBV5-1 with TRBJ2-1; a possible D gene is TRBD2 (6 bases). Trimming left V 0 bases short and J 0 bases short, with 16 bases between. The CDR3 is made up of 18 amino acids. The germline CDR1 and CDR2 sequences are SGHRS and YFSETQ. CDR3 bases: TGCGCCAGCAGCTTGGGGGCGGAGGGGCCAAGCTCCTACAATGAGCAGTTCTTC. Translating it yields CASSLGAEGPSSYNEQFF.

CDR3 nucleotides: TGTGCCAGTAGTGTGTCGGGGGGTCTCCTTAAAGAGACCCAGTACTTC. Its protein is CASSVSGGLLKETQYF. The chain carries TRBV19 and TRBJ2-5, with 7 bases fitting TRBD2. The V and J ends lost 5 bases and 3 bases, in that order; junction bases with no gene match: 12. The length of the CDR3 is 16 residues. Germline CDR1 LNHDA, CDR2 SQIVND (reference sequence).

J is TRBJ2-7 and V is TRBV29-1; 9 bases map to TRBD1. CDR1 is SQVTM and CDR2 is ANQGSEA in the germline V gene. This CDR3 region has 12 residues. With 5 bases clipped from V and 3 bases from J, the junction kept 2 bases outside the gene matches. The CDR3 is CSVTDRGYEQYF. The CDR3 DNA reads as TGCAGCGTTACGGACAGGGGCTACGAGCAGTACTTC.

The chain couples TRBV10-3 to TRBJ1-4; D uncertain. The CDR3 has 11 amino acids. V was shortened by 6 bases and J by 8 bases, with 7 bases between the two germline ends. Looked up from germline, CDR1 is ENHRY and CDR2 is SYGVKD. The CDR3: CAIRVQEKLFF. Written as DNA, the CDR3 is TGTGCCATCAGGGTACAGGAAAAACTGTTTTTT.

The V call is TRBV27, the J call TRBJ2-7; 9 bases fit TRBD2. The germline gives CDR1 MNHEY, CDR2 SMNVEV (reference sequence). There are 17 residues in the CDR3. The ends lost 2 bases at V and 0 bases at J; junction bases unmatched: 8. The CDR3 spells CASSLAGGPHLSYEQYF. The DNA of the CDR3 is TGTGCCAGCAGTTTAGCGGGAGGGCCTCACCTCTCCTACGAGCAGTACTTC.

This chain uses TRBV5-5 with TRBJ1-2, with D tentatively TRBD1 (5 bases). Trimming took 2 bases from V and 1 from J, leaving 24 bases between them. Germline V gives CDR1 SGHKS, CDR2 YYEKEE (reference sequence). The CDR3 has 19 amino acids. This chain's CDR3 is CASSFPLPSGLTDNYGYTF. Written as DNA, the CDR3 is TGTGCCAGCAGCTTTCCCCTCCCCTCGGGGCTTACAGATAACTATGGCTACACCTTC.